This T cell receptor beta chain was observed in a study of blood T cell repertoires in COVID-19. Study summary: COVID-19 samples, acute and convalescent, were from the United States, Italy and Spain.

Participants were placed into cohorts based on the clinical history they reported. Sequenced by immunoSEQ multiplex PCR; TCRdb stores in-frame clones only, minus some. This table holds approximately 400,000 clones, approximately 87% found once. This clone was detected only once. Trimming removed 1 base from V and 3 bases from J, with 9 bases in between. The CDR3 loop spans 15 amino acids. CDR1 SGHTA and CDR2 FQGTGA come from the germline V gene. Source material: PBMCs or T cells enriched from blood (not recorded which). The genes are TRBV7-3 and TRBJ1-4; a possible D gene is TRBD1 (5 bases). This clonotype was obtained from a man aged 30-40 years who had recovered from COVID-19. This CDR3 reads CASSLNPGANEKLFF. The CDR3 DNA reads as TGTGCCAGCAGCTTAAATCCGGGGGCTAATGAAAAACTGTTTTTT.